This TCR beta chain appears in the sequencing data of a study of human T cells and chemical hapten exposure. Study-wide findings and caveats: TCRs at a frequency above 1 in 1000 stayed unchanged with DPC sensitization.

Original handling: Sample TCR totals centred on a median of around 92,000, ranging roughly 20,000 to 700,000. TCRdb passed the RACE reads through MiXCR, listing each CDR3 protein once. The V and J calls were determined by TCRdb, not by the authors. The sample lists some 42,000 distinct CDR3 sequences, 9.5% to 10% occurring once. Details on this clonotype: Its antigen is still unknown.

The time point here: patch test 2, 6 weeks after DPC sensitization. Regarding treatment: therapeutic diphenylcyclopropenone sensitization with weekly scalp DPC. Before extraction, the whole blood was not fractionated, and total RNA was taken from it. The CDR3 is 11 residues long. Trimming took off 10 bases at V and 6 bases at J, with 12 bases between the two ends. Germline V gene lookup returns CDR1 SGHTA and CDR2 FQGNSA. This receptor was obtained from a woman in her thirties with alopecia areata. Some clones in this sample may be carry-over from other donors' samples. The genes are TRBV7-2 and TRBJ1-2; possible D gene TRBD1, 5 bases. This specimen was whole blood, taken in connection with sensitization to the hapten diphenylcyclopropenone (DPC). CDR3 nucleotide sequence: TGTGCCATTCCCACGGGACATGGCTACACCTTC. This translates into CAIPTGHGYTF.